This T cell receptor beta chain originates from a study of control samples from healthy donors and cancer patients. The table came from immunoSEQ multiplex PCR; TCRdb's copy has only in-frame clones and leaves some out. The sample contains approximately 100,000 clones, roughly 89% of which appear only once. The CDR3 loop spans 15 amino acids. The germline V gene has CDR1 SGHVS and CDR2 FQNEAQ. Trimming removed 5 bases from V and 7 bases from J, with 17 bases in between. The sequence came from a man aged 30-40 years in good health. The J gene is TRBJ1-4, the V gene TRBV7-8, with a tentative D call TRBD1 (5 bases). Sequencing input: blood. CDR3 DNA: TGTGCCAGCAGCGGCAAGGGACTGGGTTTTGAAAAACTGTTTTTT. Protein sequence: CASSGKGLGFEKLFF.